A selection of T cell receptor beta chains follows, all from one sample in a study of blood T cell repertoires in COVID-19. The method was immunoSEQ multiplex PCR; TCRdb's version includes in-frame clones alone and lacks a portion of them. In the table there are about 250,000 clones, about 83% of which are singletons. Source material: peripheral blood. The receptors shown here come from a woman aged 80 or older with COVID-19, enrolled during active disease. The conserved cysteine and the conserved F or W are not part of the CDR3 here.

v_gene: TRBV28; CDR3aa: ASSFAGASGNTIY
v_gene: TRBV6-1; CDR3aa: ASSELEGPRAEAF
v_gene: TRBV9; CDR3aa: ASSVGALGEQY
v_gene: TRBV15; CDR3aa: ATSRDRVETQY
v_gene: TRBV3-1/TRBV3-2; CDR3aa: ASSQGANYGYT
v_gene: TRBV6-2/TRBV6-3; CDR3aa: ASSYDGGADGSPLH
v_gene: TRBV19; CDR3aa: ASTLLGFAYGYT
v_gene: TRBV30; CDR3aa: ACSTDSGNTIY
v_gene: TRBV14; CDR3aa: ASSQDSRGGPSTDTQY
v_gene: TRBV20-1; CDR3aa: SAKRGGGYT
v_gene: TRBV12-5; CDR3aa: ASGRFIQGEAETQY
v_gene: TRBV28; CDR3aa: ASSLGGLREQY
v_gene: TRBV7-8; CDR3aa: ASSLVGIYGYT
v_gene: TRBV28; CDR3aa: ASMVGQGREGYGYT
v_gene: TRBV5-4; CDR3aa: ASSLPAFKGDGYT
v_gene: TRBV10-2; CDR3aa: ASRDSGKPQH
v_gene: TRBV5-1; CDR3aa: ASSPFYVKNIQY
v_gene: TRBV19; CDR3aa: ASSILGSYQPQH
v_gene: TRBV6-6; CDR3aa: ASTKDRDDQPQH
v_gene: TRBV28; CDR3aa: ASSSWTSGGASEQF
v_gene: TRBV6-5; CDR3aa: ASSPSDRGRTEAF
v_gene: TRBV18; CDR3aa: ASSPIIGTGDRNPAEAF
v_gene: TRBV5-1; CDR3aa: ASSSQGNEQF
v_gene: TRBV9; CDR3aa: ASSSRGQESEQY
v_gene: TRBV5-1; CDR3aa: ASSATGAANEKLF
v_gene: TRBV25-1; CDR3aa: ASAPAGAATGELF
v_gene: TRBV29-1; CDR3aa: SVTSRGVPEAF
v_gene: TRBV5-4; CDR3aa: ASSRDRDFYEQY